Below, 24 T cell receptor beta chains from the same sample are listed, as sequenced in a study of cytomegalovirus exposure and HLA in healthy donors. Assay used: immunoSEQ multiplex PCR; TCRdb lists only in-frame clones, some missing. Of over 200,000 clones in the sample, approximately 82% were seen once. Material for sequencing was PBMCs. These TCRs come from a woman aged 18 to 35 in good health and CMV-seronegative.

This chain joins TRBV5-1 and TRBJ1-5; unclear D gene. The CDR3 is made up of 15 amino acids. Trimming shortened V by 4 bases and J by 4 bases, and 15 bases separated the two germline ends. Germline V lookup: CDR1 SGHRS, CDR2 YFSETQ. CDR3 region: CASSLYGEGNQPQHF. The CDR3, as DNA: TGCGCCAGCAGCCTATACGGGGAAGGAAATCAGCCCCAGCATTTT.

This clone was picked up a small number of times. The chain links TRBV7-3 to TRBJ2-7, with TRBD2 identical over 7 bases. The CDR3 loop spans 15 amino acids. CDR1 and CDR2 (germline): SGHTA, FQGTGA. V shed 4 bases, J shed 7 bases, and the junction held 13 bases outside the gene matches. CDR3: CASSSQPGLRGEQYF. CDR3 DNA: TGTGCCAGCAGCTCACAACCGGGACTACGGGGGGAGCAGTACTTC. Supplemented by reference TRBV7-3 and TRBJ2-7, the full variable domain reads GAGVSQTPSNKVTEKGKYVELRCDPISGHTALYWYRQSLGQGPEFLIYFQGTGAADDSGLPNDRFFAVRPEGSVSTLKIQRTERGDSAVYLCASSSQPGLRGEQYFGPGTRLTVT.

The chain combines TRBV29-1 with TRBJ2-1; no clear D. The V gene's germline CDR1 is SQVTM and CDR2 ANQGSEA. The CDR3 length is 12 residues. V lost 4 bases, J lost 8 bases, and 12 bases lay in between. The CDR3 DNA sequence: TGCAGCGTTGTGCCAGGAAGGGATGAGCAGTTCTTC. Its translation: CSVVPGRDEQFF.

J is TRBJ2-7 and V is TRBV7-9; D may be TRBD1 (6 bases). The germline gives CDR1 SEHNR, CDR2 FQNEAQ (reference sequence). Trimming removed 8 bases from V and 6 bases from J, with 20 bases in between. The CDR3 is made up of 14 amino acids. This chain's CDR3 is CASSPVVQGSEQYF. In DNA, the CDR3 is TGTGCCAGCTCCCCGGTGGTACAGGGCAGCGAGCAGTACTTC.

This clone has just a few counts. The rearrangement joins TRBV15 to TRBJ2-7; 9 bases map to TRBD1. CDR1 and CDR2 from the germline V gene are LNHNV and YYDKDF (reference sequence). The ends lost 2 bases at V and 4 bases at J; junction bases unmatched: 12. This CDR3 has 17 residues. This chain's CDR3 is CATSRSQTGGAPYEQYF. CDR3 coding DNA: TGTGCCACCAGCAGATCCCAAACAGGGGGCGCACCTTACGAGCAGTACTTC.

Comments on this clone: Other DNA sequences in this sample translate to the same CDR3. This CDR3 reads CASSVGLAGSYEQYF. The CDR3 nucleotides read TGTGCCAGCAGCGTAGGGCTAGCGGGCTCCTACGAGCAGTACTTC. The V call is TRBV9, the J call TRBJ2-7; 8 bases line up with TRBD2. CDR1 SGDLS and CDR2 YYNGEE come from the germline V gene. V trimming: 0 bases; J trimming: 0 bases; junction bases outside the gene matches: 2. The CDR3 is 15 amino acids. Supplemented by reference TRBV9 and TRBJ2-7, the full variable domain reads DSGVTQTPKHLITATGQRVTLRCSPRSGDLSVYWYQQSLDQGLQFLIQYYNGEERAKGNILERFSAQQFPDLHSELNLSSLELGDSALYFCASSVGLAGSYEQYFGPGTRLTVT.

This rearrangement joins TRBV7-8 to TRBJ2-1; TRBD1 is a possible D gene (6 bases). The CDR3 totals 14 residues. Germline V lookup: CDR1 SGHVS, CDR2 FQNEAQ. Trimming shortened V by 3 bases and J by 10 bases, and 16 bases separated the two germline ends. CDR3 sequence (DNA): TGTGCCAGCAGCTTTGGGGGCGGGTGGTCGGAGCAGTTCTTC. Translation gives CASSFGGGWSEQFF.

The genes are TRBV11-2 and TRBJ2-7; 7 positions agree with TRBD2. V shed 5 bases, J shed 3 bases, and the junction held 10 bases outside the gene matches. The V gene's germline CDR1 is SGHAT and CDR2 FQNNGV. The CDR3 sequence is 15 residues long. This CDR3 is CASSPRWGGHYEQYF. The CDR3 DNA reads as TGTGCCAGCAGCCCAAGGTGGGGAGGGCACTACGAGCAGTACTTC.

This chain links TRBV28 with TRBJ2-5, with 10 positions matching TRBD1. CDR1 and CDR2 (germline): MDHEN, SYDVKM. The length of the CDR3 is 14 residues. The ends lost 8 bases at V and 5 bases at J; junction bases unmatched: 8. CDR3 sequence (DNA): TGTGCCAGCTTGTCCGGGACAGGGGAGGAGACCCAGTACTTC. Translation: CASLSGTGEETQYF. The full variable domain, in which reference TRBV28 and TRBJ2-5 provide the parts outside the CDR3, is DVKVTQSSRYLVKRTGEKVFLECVQDMDHENMFWYRQDPGLGLRLIYFSYDVKMKEKGDIPEGYSVSREKKERFSLILESASTNQTSMYLCASLSGTGEETQYFGPGTRLLVL.

This chain joins TRBV30 and TRBJ2-1, with a tentative D call TRBD2 (5 bases). The CDR3 length is 17 residues. Germline V lookup: CDR1 GTSNPN, CDR2 SVGIG (reference sequence). Trimming pared 1 base from V and 6 bases from J, leaving 22 bases between. This chain's CDR3 is CAWSGLEGRPFSNEQFF. The CDR3 DNA is TGTGCCTGGAGTGGTCTTGAGGGCAGACCCTTTTCCAATGAGCAGTTCTTC.

This clone was recorded a few times. The chain joins TRBV28 to TRBJ1-4, with TRBD1 matching 9 bases. The CDR3 totals 16 residues. Germline lookup yields CDR1 MDHEN and CDR2 SYDVKM. V gave up 7 bases and J gave up 0 bases; unmatched junction bases: 6. In DNA form, the CDR3 reads TGTGCCAGCACCGACACAGGGGGCGCAACTAATGAAAAACTGTTTTTT. Protein product: CASTDTGGATNEKLFF.

The chain links TRBV6-5 to TRBJ2-1; 10 bases line up with TRBD1. Trimming took 6 bases from V and 6 from J; bases not matched to a gene: 8. This CDR3 has 15 amino acids. CDR1 is MNHEY, CDR2 SVGAGI, per germline. Written as DNA, the CDR3 is TGTGCCAGCAGGCCTGACAGGGGGCCTTTCAATGAGCAGTTCTTC. Translation: CASRPDRGPFNEQFF.

The J gene is TRBJ2-7, the V gene TRBV4-1; TRBD1 agrees at 7 bases. V shed 4 bases and J 3 bases; nucleotides not matched to a gene: 6. CDR1 is MGHRA and CDR2 is YSYEKL in the germline V gene. CDR3 length: 14 amino acids. CDR3 protein: CASSPRDSYYEQYF. CDR3 coding DNA: TGCGCCAGCAGCCCGAGGGACAGCTACTACGAGCAGTACTTC.

V and J are TRBV30 and TRBJ1-2; D uncertain. V dropped 4 bases and J dropped 7 bases, with 16 bases sitting between them. The CDR3 covers 13 residues. Looked up from germline, CDR1 is GTSNPN and CDR2 is SVGIG (reference sequence). CDR3 bases: TGTGCCTGGACACTAGCGGGCAAGGGTGGCTACACCTTC. It yields the protein CAWTLAGKGGYTF.

The J gene is TRBJ2-2, the V gene TRBV5-6; D is undetermined. Trimming left V 0 bases short and J 7 bases short, with 4 bases between. CDR3 length equals 12 residues. Germline V lookup: CDR1 SGHDT, CDR2 YYEEEE. The CDR3 loop is CASSLVSGELFF. CDR3 bases: TGTGCCAGCAGCTTGGTCAGCGGGGAGCTGTTTTTT.

This clone has a single count. The chain recombines TRBV2 with TRBJ1-2, with D perhaps matching TRBD1 (6 bases). The germline CDR1 and CDR2 sequences are SNHLY and FYNNEI. Trimming removed 6 bases at V and 10 bases at J, with 18 bases between. The CDR3 has 13 amino acids. The CDR3 loop is CASRSTGPNDYTF. The DNA for the CDR3 is TGTGCCAGCAGATCGACAGGACCTAATGACTACACCTTC.

In DNA form, the CDR3 reads TGTGCCTGGTCTTCTACAGGGGCTGGTGGCTACACCTTC. The encoded protein is CAWSSTGAGGYTF. The chain recombines TRBV30 with TRBJ1-2; 7 bases align to TRBD1. CDR3 length equals 13 residues. Germline lookup yields CDR1 GTSNPN and CDR2 SVGIG (reference sequence). V shed 5 bases and J 7 bases; nucleotides not matched to a gene: 10.

This rearrangement joins TRBV27 to TRBJ1-1, with D possibly matching TRBD1 (5 bases). Germline CDR1 is MNHEY and CDR2 is SMNVEV (reference sequence). The length of the CDR3 is 14 residues. The germline V and J ends were trimmed by 5 bases and 1 base, with 11 bases remaining between them. The CDR3 reads CASSGRVGNTEAFF. In DNA, the CDR3 is TGTGCCAGCAGTGGCAGGGTGGGGAACACTGAAGCTTTCTTT.

Points on this clone: The sample holds other DNA sequences that translate to the same CDR3. The V and J genes are TRBV27 and TRBJ1-3; D ambiguous. CDR3 length: 14 amino acids. CDR1 and CDR2 (germline): MNHEY, SMNVEV (reference sequence). Trimming left V 3 bases short and J 0 bases short, with 6 bases between. DNA of the CDR3: TGTGCCAGCAGTTTGTCCTACTCTGGAAACACCATATATTTT. It translates to CASSLSYSGNTIYF.

For the CDR3, the DNA is TGCGCCAGCAGCAGTTACGACAGATCACCATACGAGCAGTACTTC. Protein product: CASSSYDRSPYEQYF. The chain is built from TRBV5-1 and TRBJ2-7, with D maybe TRBD1 (5 bases). V was pared by 4 bases and J by 4 bases, with 18 bases between. The germline gives CDR1 SGHRS, CDR2 YFSETQ. CDR3 length: 15 residues.

V gene TRBV7-3 combines with J gene TRBJ2-7, with D perhaps TRBD1 or TRBD2 (5 bases each). V was clipped by 3 bases and J by 6 bases, with 15 bases between them. The germline CDR1 and CDR2 sequences are SGHTA and FQGTGA. This CDR3 is built from 14 residues. CDR3 region: CASSFGTGSGEQYF. For the CDR3, the DNA is TGTGCCAGCAGCTTCGGGACCGGCAGCGGCGAGCAGTACTTC.

The table lists this clone with a count of one. The rearrangement links TRBV2 to TRBJ2-5; 13 bases are shared with TRBD2. The trim removed 4 bases at V and 4 bases at J, leaving 0 bases unmatched. Germline values: CDR1 SNHLY, CDR2 FYNNEI. The CDR3 loop spans 14 amino acids. CDR3 region: CASSGLAGGETQYF. The CDR3 DNA follows: TGTGCCAGCAGTGGACTAGCGGGAGGAGAGACCCAGTACTTC.

This chain joins TRBV11-3 and TRBJ2-1, with unresolved D. Trimming stripped 3 bases from V and 5 bases from J, with 8 bases between. The CDR3 consists of 13 residues. Germline CDR1 reads SGHNT; CDR2 reads YENEEA. The CDR3 DNA is TGTGCCAGCAGCTTCGAATCGCACAATGAGCAGTTCTTC. It codes for CASSFESHNEQFF.

V usage is TRBV4-2 and J usage is TRBJ2-5; unclear D gene. CDR3 length: 15 residues. Trimming shortened V by 1 base and J by 7 bases, and 16 bases separated the two germline ends. The germline gives CDR1 LGHNA, CDR2 YNFKEQ. Here the CDR3 DNA reads TGTGCCAGCAGCCAAGGGCTCGACCGAGATCGGACCCAGTACTTC. The encoded protein is CASSQGLDRDRTQYF.